This TCR beta chain was identified in a study of blood T cell repertoires in COVID-19. Study in general: Whether acute or convalescent, the COVID-19 samples came from the United States, Italy and Spain. From T cells, B-cell-depleted T cells, or PBMCs came the material, which was cDNA or gDNA.

Original handling: Using reference gene primer amplification, nucleated cell counts were estimated. Measured with immunoSEQ multiplex PCR; TCRdb has only the in-frame clones, and not every one. V and J calls and clone size are given by that table; D and trimming were obtained from the DNA. The sample lists about 190,000 clones, around 91% seen once, with less than 0.7% in the top ten. The CDR3 is 15 residues long. With 4 bases removed from V and 1 base from J, the gap between germline ends came to 13 bases. Germline assignment: CDR1 LGHDT and CDR2 YNNKEL (reference sequence). Source material: peripheral blood. V gene TRBV3-1 (or the pseudogene TRBV3-2) combines with J gene TRBJ1-1; possibly TRBD1 for D (5 bases). The receptor was isolated from a man aged 45 to 65 with acute or convalescent COVID-19. This CDR3 is CASSPWGRGNTEAFF. The CDR3 DNA sequence: TGTGCCAGCAGCCCCTGGGGCAGAGGGAACACTGAAGCTTTCTTT.